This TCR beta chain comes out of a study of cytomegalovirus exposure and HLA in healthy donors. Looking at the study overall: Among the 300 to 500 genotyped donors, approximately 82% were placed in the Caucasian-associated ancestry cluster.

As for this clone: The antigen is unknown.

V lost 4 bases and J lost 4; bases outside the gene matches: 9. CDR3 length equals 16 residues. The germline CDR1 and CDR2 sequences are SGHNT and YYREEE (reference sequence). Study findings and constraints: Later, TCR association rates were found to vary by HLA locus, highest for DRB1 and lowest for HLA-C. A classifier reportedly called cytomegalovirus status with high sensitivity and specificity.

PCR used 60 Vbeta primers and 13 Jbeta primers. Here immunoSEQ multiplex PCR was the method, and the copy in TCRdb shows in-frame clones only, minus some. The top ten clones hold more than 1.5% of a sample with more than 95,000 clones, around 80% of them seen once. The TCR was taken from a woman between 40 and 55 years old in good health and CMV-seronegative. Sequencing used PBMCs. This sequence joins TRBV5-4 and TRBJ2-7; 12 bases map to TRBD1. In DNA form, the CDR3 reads TGTGCCAGCAGCCCGGGAGAGGGACAGGGGGCTTACGAGCAGTACTTC. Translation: CASSPGEGQGAYEQYF.